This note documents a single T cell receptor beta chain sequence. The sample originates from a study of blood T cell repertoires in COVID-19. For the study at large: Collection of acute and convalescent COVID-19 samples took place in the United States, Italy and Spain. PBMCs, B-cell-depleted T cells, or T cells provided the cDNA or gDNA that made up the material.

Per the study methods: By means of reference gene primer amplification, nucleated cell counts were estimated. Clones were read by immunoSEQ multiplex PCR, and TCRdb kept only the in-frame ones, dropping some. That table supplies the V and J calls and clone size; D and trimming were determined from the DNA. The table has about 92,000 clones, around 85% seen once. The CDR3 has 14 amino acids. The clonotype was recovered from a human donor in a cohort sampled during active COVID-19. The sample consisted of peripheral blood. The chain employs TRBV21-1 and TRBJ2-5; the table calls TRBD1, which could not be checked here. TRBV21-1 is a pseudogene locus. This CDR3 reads CASPDRGPTETQYF. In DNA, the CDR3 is TGTGCCAGCCCGGACAGGGGGCCTACGGAGACCCAGTACTTC.